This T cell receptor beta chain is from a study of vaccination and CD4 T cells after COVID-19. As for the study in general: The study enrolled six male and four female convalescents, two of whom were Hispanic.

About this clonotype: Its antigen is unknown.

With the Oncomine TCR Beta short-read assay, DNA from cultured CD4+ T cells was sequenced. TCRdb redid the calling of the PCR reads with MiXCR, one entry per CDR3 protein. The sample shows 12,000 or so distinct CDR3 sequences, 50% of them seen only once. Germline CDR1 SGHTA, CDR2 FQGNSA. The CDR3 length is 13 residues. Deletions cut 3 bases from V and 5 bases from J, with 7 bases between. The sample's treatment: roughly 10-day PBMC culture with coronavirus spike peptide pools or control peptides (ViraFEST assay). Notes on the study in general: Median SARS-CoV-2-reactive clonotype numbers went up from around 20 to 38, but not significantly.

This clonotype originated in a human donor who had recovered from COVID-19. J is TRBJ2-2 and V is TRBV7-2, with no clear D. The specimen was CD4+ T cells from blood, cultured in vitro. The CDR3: CASSFQVTGELFF. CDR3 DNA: TGTGCCAGCAGCTTTCAGGTGACCGGGGAGCTGTTTTTT.